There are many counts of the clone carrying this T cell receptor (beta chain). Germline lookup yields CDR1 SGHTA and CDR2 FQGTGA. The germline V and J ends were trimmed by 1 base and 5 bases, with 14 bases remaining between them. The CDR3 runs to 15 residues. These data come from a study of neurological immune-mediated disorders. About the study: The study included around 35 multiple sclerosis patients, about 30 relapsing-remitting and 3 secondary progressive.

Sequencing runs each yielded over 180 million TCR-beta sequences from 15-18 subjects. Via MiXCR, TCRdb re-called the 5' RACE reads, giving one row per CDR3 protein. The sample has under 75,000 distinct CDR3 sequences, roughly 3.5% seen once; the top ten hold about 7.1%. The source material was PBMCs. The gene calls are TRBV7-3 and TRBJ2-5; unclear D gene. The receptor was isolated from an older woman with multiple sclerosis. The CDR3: CASSLMAGFEETQYF. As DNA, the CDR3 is TGTGCCAGCAGCTTAATGGCTGGGTTTGAGGAGACCCAGTACTTC.